The rows below give T cell receptor beta chains drawn from one sample of a study of breast tumors, draining lymph nodes, adjacent tissues. Each CDR3 protein is one row after TCRdb ran MiXCR on the multiplex PCR reads. The sample includes approximately 190,000 distinct CDR3 sequences, approximately 31% of them seen just once. Sample: axillary lymph node tissue. The receptors stem from a female donor with breast cancer. Some clones in this sample may be carry-over from other donors' samples. The CDR3 runs from the conserved cysteine through the conserved F or W. Fields, in order: clone size, V gene, CDR3 length, D gene, J gene, CDR3 DNA, CDR3 protein. A D gene is named only where the DNA matches it firmly. Where a row states a size, it is once, few, many or the class of an expanded clone; other rows omit it.

clone size: -
V gene: TRBV28
CDR3 length: 12
D gene: TRBD1
J gene: TRBJ2-1
CDR3 DNA: TGTGCCATCCAACAGGGGGCGGGTGAGCAGTCCTTC
CDR3 protein: CAIQQGAGEQSF

clone size: few
V gene: TRBV20-1
CDR3 length: 17
D gene: -
J gene: TRBJ2-2
CDR3 DNA: TGCAGTGCTAGAGATCTCCGGGGAGTGGGGGAGAACGGGGAGCTGTTTTTT
CDR3 protein: CSARDLRGVGENGELFF

clone size: many
V gene: TRBV6-2/TRBV6-3
CDR3 length: 15
D gene: -
J gene: TRBJ1-6
CDR3 DNA: TGTGCCAGCAGTGAGGACGGGACGGGGAATTCACCCCTCCACTTT
CDR3 protein: CASSEDGTGNSPLHF

clone size: -
V gene: TRBV5-4
CDR3 length: 17
D gene: -
J gene: TRBJ1-4
CDR3 DNA: TGTGCCAGCAGCTTGTCTAGCGGGGCAGCAACTAATGAAAAACTGTTTTTT
CDR3 protein: CASSLSSGAATNEKLFF

clone size: -
V gene: TRBV7-8
CDR3 length: 14
D gene: -
J gene: TRBJ1-5
CDR3 DNA: TGTGCCAGCAGCTTAGCAGGGGCGTATCAGTCCCAGCATTTT
CDR3 protein: CASSLAGAYQSQHF

clone size: -
V gene: TRBV7-9
CDR3 length: 15
D gene: -
J gene: TRBJ1-3
CDR3 DNA: TGTGCCAGCAGCGCCGGGCCCGGAGGGTTAAACACCATACATTTT
CDR3 protein: CASSAGPGGLNTIHF

clone size: many
V gene: TRBV20-1
CDR3 length: 16
D gene: TRBD2
J gene: TRBJ2-2
CDR3 DNA: TGCAGTGCTAGGGGGGGGGGACTAGCGAACACCGGGGAGCTGTTTTTT
CDR3 protein: CSARGGGLANTGELFF

clone size: many
V gene: TRBV5-1
CDR3 length: 16
D gene: -
J gene: TRBJ1-3
CDR3 DNA: TGCGCCAGCAGCTTGACCAACGGAGTCGGTGGAAACACCATATATTTT
CDR3 protein: CASSLTNGVGGNTIYF

clone size: -
V gene: TRBV7-6
CDR3 length: 13
D gene: -
J gene: TRBJ1-4
CDR3 DNA: TGTGCCAGCAGCTTAGAGGGGGGGGAAAAACTGTTTTTT
CDR3 protein: CASSLEGGEKLFF

clone size: many
V gene: TRBV5-4
CDR3 length: 14
D gene: -
J gene: TRBJ2-2
CDR3 DNA: TGTGCCAGCAGCTTCGCTAGCCACACCGGGGAGCTGTTTTTT
CDR3 protein: CASSFASHTGELFF

clone size: -
V gene: TRBV7-7
CDR3 length: 15
D gene: -
J gene: TRBJ2-5
CDR3 DNA: TGTGCTAGCAGCTTAGGGTTCGGGGGCCAAGAGACCCAGTACTTC
CDR3 protein: CASSLGFGGQETQYF

clone size: many
V gene: TRBV20-1
CDR3 length: 14
D gene: -
J gene: TRBJ1-5
CDR3 DNA: TGCAGTGCTAGCACCAACAGGGTAGGTCAGCCCCAGCATTTT
CDR3 protein: CSASTNRVGQPQHF

clone size: many
V gene: TRBV6-1
CDR3 length: 15
D gene: TRBD1
J gene: TRBJ2-3
CDR3 DNA: TGTGCCAGCAGCCTGACCGGGACAGGGGCAGATACGCAGTATTTT
CDR3 protein: CASSLTGTGADTQYF

clone size: -
V gene: TRBV2
CDR3 length: 12
D gene: TRBD2
J gene: TRBJ2-1
CDR3 DNA: TGTGCTAGAGATCAGGCTAGCGGGAGGGCCGCCTTC
CDR3 protein: CARDQASGRAAF

clone size: -
V gene: TRBV7-8
CDR3 length: 15
D gene: -
J gene: TRBJ2-2
CDR3 DNA: TGTGCCAGCAGCTCCCCTGGGGGCGGTAACGGGGAGCTGTTTTTT
CDR3 protein: CASSSPGGGNGELFF

clone size: -
V gene: TRBV4-1
CDR3 length: 15
D gene: TRBD2
J gene: TRBJ2-2
CDR3 DNA: TGCGCCAGCAGCCAAGGAAGCGGGGGGGCCGGGGAGCTGTTTTTT
CDR3 protein: CASSQGSGGAGELFF

clone size: many
V gene: TRBV7-9
CDR3 length: 12
D gene: -
J gene: TRBJ1-2
CDR3 DNA: TGTGCCAGCAGCTTAGTCAGCTATGGCTACACCTTC
CDR3 protein: CASSLVSYGYTF

clone size: many
V gene: TRBV19
CDR3 length: 18
D gene: TRBD2
J gene: TRBJ2-6
CDR3 DNA: TGTGCCAGTAGTATAGATCAGCCAAGAAGCGGGGCGGGCAACGTCCTGACTTTC
CDR3 protein: CASSIDQPRSGAGNVLTF

clone size: -
V gene: TRBV10-2
CDR3 length: 14
D gene: TRBD1
J gene: TRBJ1-1
CDR3 DNA: TGCGCCAGCGGGACAGGAAAACTCGCCACTGAAGCTTTCTTT
CDR3 protein: CASGTGKLATEAFF

clone size: medium-sized
V gene: TRBV2
CDR3 length: 13
D gene: -
J gene: TRBJ2-7
CDR3 DNA: TGTGCCAGCAGTGATGTTGGGGTTTTGGAGCAGTACTTC
CDR3 protein: CASSDVGVLEQYF

clone size: -
V gene: TRBV13
CDR3 length: 18
D gene: TRBD2
J gene: TRBJ2-1
CDR3 DNA: TGTGCCAGCAGCTTAACCATTGTAGCGGGGGCGCCAGGCAATGAGCAGTTCTTC
CDR3 protein: CASSLTIVAGAPGNEQFF

clone size: -
V gene: TRBV7-8
CDR3 length: 17
D gene: TRBD1
J gene: TRBJ1-6
CDR3 DNA: TGTGCCAGCAGCAATGGACAGGGGGCGCTGAGGAATTCACCCCTCCACTTT
CDR3 protein: CASSNGQGALRNSPLHF

clone size: -
V gene: TRBV6-2/TRBV6-3
CDR3 length: 16
D gene: TRBD2
J gene: TRBJ2-1
CDR3 DNA: TGTGCCAGCGGGGCCCGAGGAGCGGGAGAGTCCCATGAGCAGTTCTTC
CDR3 protein: CASGARGAGESHEQFF

clone size: -
V gene: TRBV6-4
CDR3 length: 15
D gene: -
J gene: TRBJ2-1
CDR3 DNA: TGTGCCAGCAGAGGGACGGGAGAAATCTACAATGAGCAGTTCTTC
CDR3 protein: CASRGTGEIYNEQFF

clone size: many
V gene: TRBV3-1
CDR3 length: 13
D gene: -
J gene: TRBJ2-5
CDR3 DNA: TGTGCCAGCAGCCAACAGGGTAGGGAGACCCAGTACTTC
CDR3 protein: CASSQQGRETQYF

clone size: many
V gene: TRBV3-1
CDR3 length: 15
D gene: -
J gene: TRBJ1-5
CDR3 DNA: TGTGCCAGCAGCCAGAACAGCTTCTCTAATCAGCCCCAGCATTTT
CDR3 protein: CASSQNSFSNQPQHF

clone size: many
V gene: TRBV5-1
CDR3 length: 16
D gene: -
J gene: TRBJ1-6
CDR3 DNA: TGCGCCAGCAGCTCTACGGCCGAGGGCTATAATTCACCCCTCCACTTT
CDR3 protein: CASSSTAEGYNSPLHF

clone size: many
V gene: TRBV7-9
CDR3 length: 14
D gene: -
J gene: TRBJ2-3
CDR3 DNA: TGTGCCAGCAGCTTAGCATCCAGCACAGATACGCAGTATTTT
CDR3 protein: CASSLASSTDTQYF

clone size: -
V gene: TRBV14
CDR3 length: 15
D gene: -
J gene: TRBJ1-1
CDR3 DNA: TGTGCCAGCAGCCAAGTTCAGGGCAGAGGGACTGAAGCTTTCTTT
CDR3 protein: CASSQVQGRGTEAFF

clone size: many
V gene: TRBV6-5
CDR3 length: 16
D gene: TRBD2
J gene: TRBJ2-1
CDR3 DNA: TGTGCCAGCAGCCGGACTAGCGGGGGTTCCTACAATGAGCAGTTCTTC
CDR3 protein: CASSRTSGGSYNEQFF

clone size: -
V gene: TRBV15
CDR3 length: 17
D gene: TRBD1
J gene: TRBJ1-2
CDR3 DNA: TGTGCCACCAGCATAGGAAGGACAGCAGGGGGAGGTAATGGCTACACCTTC
CDR3 protein: CATSIGRTAGGGNGYTF

clone size: many
V gene: TRBV5-1
CDR3 length: 14
D gene: TRBD1
J gene: TRBJ2-7
CDR3 DNA: TGCGCCAGCAGCTTGGAGACAGGGTTGCGCGAGCAGTACTTC
CDR3 protein: CASSLETGLREQYF

clone size: many
V gene: TRBV2
CDR3 length: 14
D gene: -
J gene: TRBJ1-3
CDR3 DNA: TGTGCCAGCAGCGCCAGGGTATCTGGAAACACCATATATTTT
CDR3 protein: CASSARVSGNTIYF

clone size: many
V gene: TRBV15
CDR3 length: 14
D gene: -
J gene: TRBJ1-5
CDR3 DNA: TGTGCCACCAGCAGAGATCGGTCAAACCAGCCCCAGCATTTT
CDR3 protein: CATSRDRSNQPQHF

clone size: many
V gene: TRBV15
CDR3 length: 18
D gene: -
J gene: TRBJ2-2
CDR3 DNA: TGTGCCACCAGCGGAGTTCGTACTAGAGTCTCGAACACCGGGGAGCTGTTTTTT
CDR3 protein: CATSGVRTRVSNTGELFF

clone size: many
V gene: TRBV15
CDR3 length: 14
D gene: -
J gene: TRBJ2-5
CDR3 DNA: TGTGCCACCAGGCAAGGGGATACTCGAGAGACCCAGTACTTC
CDR3 protein: CATRQGDTRETQYF

clone size: many
V gene: TRBV13
CDR3 length: 14
D gene: -
J gene: TRBJ1-3
CDR3 DNA: TGTGCCAGCAGCTTAAGAGGGGCTAGAAACACCATATATTTT
CDR3 protein: CASSLRGARNTIYF

clone size: many
V gene: TRBV4-3
CDR3 length: 13
D gene: -
J gene: TRBJ2-3
CDR3 DNA: TGCGCCAGCAGCCAATTAGCGGAGGCGGCGCAGTATTTT
CDR3 protein: CASSQLAEAAQYF

clone size: many
V gene: TRBV5-4
CDR3 length: 13
D gene: -
J gene: TRBJ2-5
CDR3 DNA: TGTGCCAGCAGGGTTGACCAGCTGGAGACCCAGTACTTC
CDR3 protein: CASRVDQLETQYF

clone size: many
V gene: TRBV11-3
CDR3 length: 16
D gene: TRBD1
J gene: TRBJ2-3
CDR3 DNA: TGTGCCAGCAGCTCGGGACAGGGATTTGGTACAGATACGCAGTATTTT
CDR3 protein: CASSSGQGFGTDTQYF

clone size: many
V gene: TRBV3-1
CDR3 length: 14
D gene: -
J gene: TRBJ1-6
CDR3 DNA: TGTGCCAGCAGCCATTCGGGGGCTGGGTCACCCCTCCACTTT
CDR3 protein: CASSHSGAGSPLHF

clone size: -
V gene: TRBV15
CDR3 length: 14
D gene: -
J gene: TRBJ1-5
CDR3 DNA: TGTGCCACCAGCAGAACACCACAGGTGTCTGGCGAGCATTTT
CDR3 protein: CATSRTPQVSGEHF